These 25 T cell receptor beta chains originate from one sample sequenced in a study of control samples from healthy donors and cancer patients. Repertoires were generated with immunoSEQ multiplex PCR, while TCRdb's copy carries only in-frame clones and drops some. Here the sample spans fewer than 95,000 clones, 85% being singletons. Sequencing was performed on blood. The source is a man aged 25 to 40 in good health.

This clone was observed a few times. This chain links TRBV5-1 with TRBJ2-7; 10 nucleotides match TRBD1. V trimming: 2 bases; J trimming: 6 bases; junction bases outside the gene matches: 5. The CDR3 has 14 amino acids. Germline values: CDR1 SGHRS, CDR2 YFSETQ. The CDR3 is CASSFGGQGSEQYF. Here the CDR3 DNA reads TGCGCCAGCAGCTTTGGGGGACAGGGGAGCGAGCAGTACTTC.

The chain combines TRBV18 with TRBJ1-5, with D unclear. CDR1 and CDR2 (germline): KGHSH, LQKENI. The CDR3 consists of 14 residues. V was clipped by 6 bases and J by 0 bases, with 9 bases between them. CDR3: CASSENYSNQPQHF. The CDR3 DNA reads as TGTGCCAGCTCGGAGAATTATAGCAATCAGCCCCAGCATTTT.

This rearrangement joins TRBV24-1 to TRBJ1-2; 7 bases line up with TRBD1. Germline V gene data show CDR1 as KGHDR and CDR2 as SFDVKD. J gave up 13 bases and V 3 bases, and 10 bases lay outside the gene matches. This CDR3 is built from 13 residues. The CDR3: CATSDEIGTVITF. CDR3 sequence (DNA): TGTGCCACCAGTGATGAGATCGGGACAGTTATCACCTTC.

This rearrangement joins TRBV18 to TRBJ2-1; D may be TRBD1 (5 bases). With 3 bases removed from V and 7 bases from J, the gap between germline ends came to 10 bases. The germline gives CDR1 KGHSH, CDR2 LQKENI. The CDR3 length is 13 residues. The CDR3 loop reads CASSPSQGNEQFF. The CDR3 bases are TGTGCCAGCTCACCGTCCCAGGGAAATGAGCAGTTCTTC. The full variable domain, with the rest looked up from reference TRBV18 and TRBJ2-1, is NAGVMQNPRHLVRRRGQEARLRCSPMKGHSHVYWYRQLPEEGLKFMVYLQKENIIDESGMPKERFSAEFPKEGPSILRIQQVVRGDSAAYFCASSPSQGNEQFFGPGTRLTVL.

This clone was counted many times. This chain joins TRBV6-5 and TRBJ1-6; D is undetermined. The CDR3 totals 15 residues. V lost 6 bases, J lost 0 bases, and 9 bases lay in between. From germline, CDR1 is MNHEY and CDR2 SVGAGI. CDR3 DNA: TGTGCCAGCAGGCAGATTCACTCCTATAATTCACCCCTCCACTTT. This gives the protein CASRQIHSYNSPLHF.

This chain connects TRBV3-1 (or the pseudogene TRBV3-2) to TRBJ2-6; possible D gene TRBD2, 5 bases. Deletions cut 6 bases from V and 6 bases from J, with 15 bases between. The CDR3 consists of 15 residues. Germline assignment: CDR1 LGHDT and CDR2 YNNKEL (reference sequence). The CDR3 protein is CASSPRRSKANVLTF. CDR3 coding DNA: TGTGCCAGCAGTCCCAGGAGGTCGAAGGCCAACGTCCTGACTTTC.

The gene calls are TRBV18 and TRBJ2-1, with a weak D call TRBD1 (6 bases). Germline V gene lookup returns CDR1 KGHSH and CDR2 LQKENI. Trimming stripped 3 bases from V and 2 bases from J, with 11 bases between. The CDR3 length is 15 residues. This CDR3 reads CASSPMRGTYNEQFF. The CDR3 bases are TGTGCCAGCTCACCGATGAGGGGGACCTACAATGAGCAGTTCTTC.

This chain joins TRBV5-1 and TRBJ2-3, with D possibly matching TRBD1 (6 bases). CDR1 is SGHRS and CDR2 is YFSETQ in the germline V gene. The CDR3 is 13 residues long. Trimming removed 9 bases at V and 0 bases at J, with 11 bases between. In nucleotides, the CDR3 is TGCGCCACCCGGACAGATAGCACAGATACGCAGTATTTT. Protein sequence: CATRTDSTDTQYF.

The CDR3 region is CASSPRDNTEAFF. The CDR3 DNA is TGTGCCAGCAGCCCCCGGGATAACACTGAAGCTTTCTTT. This sequence joins TRBV7-9 and TRBJ1-1; no definite D call. V lost 5 bases to trimming and J lost 2 bases, with 9 bases between them. This CDR3 has 13 residues. Germline V CDR1 and CDR2: SEHNR, FQNEAQ (reference sequence).

This chain links TRBV6-5 with TRBJ1-2; D gene uncertain. The CDR3 contains 14 residues. Germline V gives CDR1 MNHEY, CDR2 SVGAGI. Between the trimmed V and J ends, which lost 0 bases and 8 bases, there was a span of 13 bases. The CDR3 loop is CASSYSRSGAGYTF. DNA of the CDR3: TGTGCCAGCAGTTACTCGAGGTCAGGAGCCGGCTACACCTTC.

This clone was seen just once. CDR3 nucleotides: TGTGCCAGCGGATCCGGGACCGAGGCCAATGAGCAGTTCTTC. The encoded protein is CASGSGTEANEQFF. The gene calls are TRBV9 and TRBJ2-1, with D perhaps TRBD1 or TRBD2 (5 bases each). This CDR3 contains 14 residues. The ends were cut back, 7 bases at V and 6 bases at J, with 17 bases in the middle. CDR1 is SGDLS and CDR2 is YYNGEE in the germline V gene.

With regard to this clone: The sample carries other DNA sequences with the same CDR3. The V and J genes are TRBV27 and TRBJ1-2, with 8 bases matching TRBD1. With V trimmed by 5 bases and J by 4 bases, 9 bases remained unmatched. Germline V gene sequence: CDR1 MNHEY, CDR2 SMNVEV (reference sequence). There are 15 residues in the CDR3. CDR3 bases: TGTGCCAGCAGTCCGGCCGGACAGGGCGGCTATGGCTACACCTTC. Its translation is CASSPAGQGGYGYTF.

The chain links TRBV2 to TRBJ1-5; the match to TRBD1 covers 9 bases. The CDR3 runs 14 residues. The germline CDR1 and CDR2 sequences are SNHLY and FYNNEI. The trim removed 5 bases at V and 14 bases at J, leaving 13 bases unmatched. CDR3 protein: CASSQEGTGTIKHF. In DNA form, the CDR3 reads TGTGCCAGCAGTCAAGAAGGGACAGGGACCATTAAGCATTTT.

The count of this clone is one. This chain uses TRBV7-9 with TRBJ1-2; TRBD1 might be the D (6 bases). Germline-derived CDR1 and CDR2 are SEHNR and FQNEAQ (reference sequence). Trimming shortened V by 5 bases and J by 6 bases, and 7 bases separated the two germline ends. The CDR3 loop spans 11 amino acids. CDR3: CASSPGDGYTF. The CDR3, as DNA: TGTGCCAGCAGCCCAGGGGATGGCTACACCTTC.

The chain uses TRBV4-1 and TRBJ2-1, with TRBD1 matching over 10 bases. The CDR3 has 14 amino acids. J lost 7 bases, V lost 4 bases, and 4 bases had no gene match. Germline CDR1 and CDR2: MGHRA and YSYEKL. Written as DNA, the CDR3 is TGCGCCAGCAGCCGACCGGGACAGGGGAATGAGCAGTTCTTC. This encodes CASSRPGQGNEQFF.

This chain connects TRBV5-6 to TRBJ1-4; possible D gene TRBD1, 6 bases. The V end lost 4 bases, the J end lost 2 bases, and 24 bases lay between the germline ends. The CDR3 runs to 19 residues. Germline values: CDR1 SGHDT, CDR2 YYEEEE. CDR3 loop: CASSPRSRGWRSTNEKLFF. The CDR3 coding sequence is TGTGCCAGCAGCCCCCGTAGCAGGGGATGGCGTTCCACTAATGAAAAACTGTTTTTT. The full variable domain, in which reference TRBV5-6 and TRBJ1-4 provide the parts outside the CDR3, is DAGVTQSPTHLIKTRGQQVTLRCSPKSGHDTVSWYQQALGQGPQFIFQYYEEEERQRGNFPDRFSGHQFPNYSSELNVNALLLGDSALYLCASSPRSRGWRSTNEKLFFGSGTQLSVL.

The chain couples TRBV6-5 to TRBJ2-7, with TRBD1 matching over 7 bases. Per the germline V gene, CDR1 is MNHEY and CDR2 is SVGAGI. CDR3 length: 13 residues. V was pared by 8 bases and J by 6 bases, with 10 bases of the junction left unmatched. The CDR3 protein is CASGATGVGEQYF. As DNA, the CDR3 is TGTGCCAGCGGGGCTACAGGGGTCGGCGAGCAGTACTTC.

V gene TRBV7-3 combines with J gene TRBJ2-1; D is perhaps TRBD2 (6 bases). Germline CDR1 is SGHTA and CDR2 is FQGTGA. This CDR3 is built from 16 residues. Trimming took 2 bases from V and 0 from J, leaving 11 bases between them. In DNA, the CDR3 is TGTGCCAGCAGCTTATTGGCGGGGAGCTCCTACAATGAGCAGTTCTTC. Protein: CASSLLAGSSYNEQFF.

The chain recombines TRBV12-5 with TRBJ1-4; TRBD1 matches 7 bases. Germline lookup yields CDR1 LGHNT and CDR2 FRNRAP. The V segment lost 5 bases and the J segment 6 bases; nucleotides outside the gene matches: 3. The CDR3 totals 13 residues. CDR3 DNA: TGTGCTAGTGGTGACAGGGAAGATGAAAAACTGTTTTTT. Its translation: CASGDREDEKLFF. The variable domain in full, with the rest retrieved from reference TRBV12-5 and TRBJ1-4, is DARVTQTPRHKVTEMGQEVTMRCQPILGHNTVFWYRQTMMQGLELLAYFRNRAPLDDSGMPKDRFSAEMPDATLATLKIQPSEPRDSAVYFCASGDREDEKLFFGSGTQLSVL.

The genes are TRBV6-1 and TRBJ2-3; TRBD1 is a possible D gene (5 bases). Germline loops: CDR1 MNHNS, CDR2 SASEGT. The CDR3 totals 17 residues. Trimming took 0 bases from V and 2 from J, leaving 15 bases between them. The CDR3 bases are TGTGCCAGCAGTGAAGCGGTGGCAGGGATATTCACAGATACGCAGTATTTT. Protein product: CASSEAVAGIFTDTQYF.

The chain joins TRBV6-1 to TRBJ1-2, with D tentatively TRBD1 (5 bases). Germline loops: CDR1 MNHNS, CDR2 SASEGT. V shed 3 bases and J shed 5 bases, with 7 bases lying between them. The CDR3 covers 12 residues. CDR3 in amino acids: CASSEGLYGYTF. CDR3 DNA: TGTGCCAGCAGTGAGGGGCTGTATGGCTACACCTTC.

V is TRBV18 and J is TRBJ2-1, with D possibly TRBD1 on 5 matching bases. The V gene lost 1 base and the J gene lost 0 bases, with 22 bases spanning the gap. This CDR3 has 20 residues. CDR1 is KGHSH and CDR2 is LQKENI in the germline V gene. The CDR3 DNA reads TGTGCCAGCTCACCACTCTCCTTAAGACAGTTTAGTAGCTCCTACAATGAGCAGTTCTTC. Its protein is CASSPLSLRQFSSSYNEQFF.

The chain recombines TRBV2 with TRBJ1-1; 7 bases align to TRBD1. The CDR3 has 15 amino acids. V trimming: 4 bases; J trimming: 6 bases; junction bases outside the gene matches: 11. Germline V gene lookup returns CDR1 SNHLY and CDR2 FYNNEI. The CDR3 region is CASSAYRGGDAEAFF. CDR3 coding DNA: TGTGCCAGCAGTGCCTACAGGGGAGGCGACGCTGAAGCTTTCTTT.

The chain couples TRBV27 to TRBJ1-6; D is unresolved. Germline V gene data show CDR1 as MNHEY and CDR2 as SMNVEV (reference sequence). The length of the CDR3 is 12 residues. The V end was cut by 6 bases, the J end by 4 bases, with 4 bases between. The CDR3 region is CASRRYNSPLHF. The CDR3 DNA is TGTGCCAGCAGGCGTTATAATTCACCCCTCCACTTT.

The chain links TRBV18 to TRBJ1-1; D uncertain. Trimming left V 3 bases short and J 0 bases short, with 11 bases between. This CDR3 comprises 15 residues. The germline gives CDR1 KGHSH, CDR2 LQKENI. The CDR3 coding sequence is TGTGCCAGCTCACCGCCAAGCTTGATGAACACTGAAGCTTTCTTT. This encodes CASSPPSLMNTEAFF.